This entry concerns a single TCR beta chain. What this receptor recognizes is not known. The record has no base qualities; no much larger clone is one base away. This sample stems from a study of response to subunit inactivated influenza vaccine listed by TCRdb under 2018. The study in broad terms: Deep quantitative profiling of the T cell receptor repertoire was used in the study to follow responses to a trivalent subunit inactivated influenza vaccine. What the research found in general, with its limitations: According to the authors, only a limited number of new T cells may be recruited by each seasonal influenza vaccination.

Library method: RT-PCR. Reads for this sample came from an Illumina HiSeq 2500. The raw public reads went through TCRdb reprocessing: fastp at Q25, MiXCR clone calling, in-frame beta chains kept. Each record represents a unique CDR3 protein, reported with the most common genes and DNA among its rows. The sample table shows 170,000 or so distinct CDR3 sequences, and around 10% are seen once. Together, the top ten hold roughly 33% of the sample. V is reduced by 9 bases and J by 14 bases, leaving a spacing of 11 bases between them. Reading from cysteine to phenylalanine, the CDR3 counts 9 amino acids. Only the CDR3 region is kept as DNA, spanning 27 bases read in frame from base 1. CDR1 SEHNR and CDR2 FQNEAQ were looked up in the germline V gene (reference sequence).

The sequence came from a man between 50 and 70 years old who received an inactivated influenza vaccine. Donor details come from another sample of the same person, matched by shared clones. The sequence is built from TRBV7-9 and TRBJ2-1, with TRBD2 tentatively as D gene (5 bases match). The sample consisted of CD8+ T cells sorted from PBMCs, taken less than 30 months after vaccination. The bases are TGTGCCAGTTCACTAGGCAAGTTCTTC. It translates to CASSLGKFF.